This TCR beta chain was identified during a study of siplizumab effects on memory and regulatory T cells. In regard to this clone: Its antigen is not known.

Study-wide findings and caveats: Sequences below about 10^-5 frequency were poorly captured. As a result, only a minor fraction of alloreactive clones mapped to unstimulated subsets.

Assays examined about 9.1 x 10^4 TCR templates per sample. Repertoires were generated with immunoSEQ multiplex PCR, while TCRdb's copy carries only in-frame clones and drops some. Among some 41,000 clones, around 90% were seen once, and the ten largest hold less than 0.3%. J was trimmed by 9 bases and V by 2 bases; bases with no gene match: 7. Germline V gene data show CDR1 as MNHEY and CDR2 as SMNVEV (reference sequence). The CDR3 runs 14 residues. The sample consisted of naive CD4+ T cells sorted from blood. The chain combines TRBV27 with TRBJ2-5; 9 nucleotides align to TRBD2. The receptor was derived from a human donor in good health. The CDR3 reads CASSLGTSRMAQYF. DNA of the CDR3: TGTGCCAGCAGTTTAGGGACTAGCCGCATGGCCCAGTACTTC.